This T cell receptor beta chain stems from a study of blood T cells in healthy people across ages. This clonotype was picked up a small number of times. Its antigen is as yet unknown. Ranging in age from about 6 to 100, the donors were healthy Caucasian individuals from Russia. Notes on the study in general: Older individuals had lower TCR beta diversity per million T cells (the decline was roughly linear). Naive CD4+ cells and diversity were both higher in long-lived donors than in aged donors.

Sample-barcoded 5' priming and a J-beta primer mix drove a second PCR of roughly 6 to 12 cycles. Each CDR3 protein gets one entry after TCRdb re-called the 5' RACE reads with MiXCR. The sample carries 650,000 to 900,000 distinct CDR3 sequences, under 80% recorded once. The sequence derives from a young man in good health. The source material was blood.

Written as DNA, the CDR3 is TGTGCCAGCAGCTTAGGGGGAGGGGCGCTCACCGGGGAGCTGTTTTTT. This gives the protein CASSLGGGALTGELFF. V gene TRBV11-2 combines with J gene TRBJ2-2, with 7 nucleotides matching TRBD2. The length of the CDR3 is 16 residues. CDR1 and CDR2 (germline): SGHAT, FQNNGV. V lost 1 base and J lost 4; bases outside the gene matches: 6. The full variable domain, in which reference TRBV11-2 and TRBJ2-2 provide the parts outside the CDR3, is EAGVAQSPRYKIIEKRQSVAFWCNPISGHATLYWYQQILGQGPKLLIQFQNNGVVDDSQLPKDRFSAERLKGVDSTLKIQPAKLEDSAVYLCASSLGGGALTGELFFGEGSRLTVL.